The following is a T cell receptor beta chain sequence with its context. Its antigen remains unidentified. The entry originates in a study of somatic mutations in cytotoxic T cells in rheumatoid arthritis. Study as a whole: Patient blood, which was peripheral blood collected as 30 ml EDTA, was drawn right after diagnosis and before any treatment started. Flow-sorting brought some V beta antibody-stained T-cell populations to nearly 100% purity, V beta1+ cells sequenced for TCRB among them.

Libraries were prepared by immunoSEQ multiplex PCR; TCRdb keeps only in-frame clonotypes and omits some of them. This table holds about 7,000 clones, 65% to 85% found once. Study results and limitations: Rheumatoid arthritis patients showed CD8+ clonality increasing with age, unlike healthy controls.

From germline, CDR1 is SEHNR and CDR2 FQNEAQ (reference sequence). The CDR3 runs 16 residues. Deletions cut 2 bases from V and 4 bases from J, with 15 bases between. CD4+ and CD8+ cells were isolated by positive magnetic bead selection, with purity checked by flow cytometry. This chain links TRBV7-9 with TRBJ1-3, with D possibly TRBD1 on 6 matching bases. The source material was CD8+ T cells sorted from blood. This TCR was sampled from an adult with rheumatoid arthritis. This chain's CDR3 is CASSLSPGAGGNTIYF. As DNA, the CDR3 is TGTGCCAGCAGCTTATCGCCGGGGGCGGGGGGAAACACCATATATTTT.